This TCR beta chain was captured by sequencing in a study of blood T cells in healthy people across ages. A J-beta primer mix and a sample-barcoded 5' primer were used in a second PCR of roughly 6 to 12 cycles. TCRdb called the 5' RACE reads again in MiXCR, with one record for every CDR3 protein. The data hold roughly 1.6 million distinct CDR3 sequences, with around 35% observed a single time. The germline gives CDR1 SGDLS, CDR2 YYNGEE. The CDR3 has 16 amino acids. The germline V and J ends were trimmed by 0 bases and 2 bases, with 11 bases remaining between them. Sequencing used blood. This chain joins TRBV9 and TRBJ2-2; D ambiguous. The receptor was isolated from a woman in her 30s in good health. CDR3 DNA sequence: TGTGCCAGCAGCGTAGATTTAGCCGCTAACACCGGGGAGCTGTTTTTT. Translated: CASSVDLAANTGELFF.